Shown below are 8 T cell receptor beta chains from a single sample sequenced in a study of cytomegalovirus exposure and HLA in healthy donors. Vbeta (60) and Jbeta (13) primers were used in the PCR. The method was immunoSEQ multiplex PCR; TCRdb's version includes in-frame clones alone and lacks a portion of them. Of under 200,000 clones in the sample, around 82% are singletons; the top ten hold 2.4%. The sequenced material came from PBMCs. The receptors were sampled from a man aged 55 to 70 in good health and CMV-seronegative.

The chain has TRBV2 and TRBJ2-7, with D perhaps TRBD2 (6 bases). CDR3 size: 14 residues. V lost 6 bases, J lost 2 bases, and 14 bases lay in between. In germline, CDR1 is SNHLY, CDR2 FYNNEI. In DNA, the CDR3 is TGTGCCAGCAGCTGGCGGCGGGGACCCTACGAGCAGTACTTC. As protein: CASSWRRGPYEQYF.

This chain links TRBV10-3 with TRBJ2-7, with TRBD1 matching over 7 bases. Germline V lookup: CDR1 ENHRY, CDR2 SYGVKD. Unmatched junction bases numbered 3, after V lost 6 bases and J lost 1 base. The CDR3 length is 13 residues. The CDR3 sequence is CAISPGQSYEQYF. In DNA, the CDR3 is TGTGCCATCAGCCCGGGACAGTCCTACGAGCAGTACTTC.

For the CDR3, the DNA is TGCGCCAGCAGCGCCCAATGGACAGGAAGAAGGGGTAATGAAAAACTGTTTTTT. Translated, it gives CASSAQWTGRRGNEKLFF. The rearrangement uses TRBV5-1 and TRBJ1-4; 7 bases match TRBD1. The V segment lost 4 bases and the J segment 4 bases; nucleotides outside the gene matches: 16. This CDR3 has 18 amino acids. Germline CDR1 reads SGHRS; CDR2 reads YFSETQ.

The chain is built from TRBV5-1 and TRBJ1-1; D not resolved. Trimming stripped 2 bases from V and 5 bases from J, with 13 bases between. Germline V gene data show CDR1 as SGHRS and CDR2 as YFSETQ. The length of the CDR3 is 14 residues. CDR3 nucleotide sequence: TGCGCCAGCAGCTTTAATGAGGGCATGACTGAAGCTTTCTTT. It encodes CASSFNEGMTEAFF.

The gene calls are TRBV16 and TRBJ2-5, with D unclear. Germline V gene data show CDR1 as KGHSY and CDR2 as FQNENV. V was shortened by 4 bases and J by 4 bases, with 7 bases between the two germline ends. There are 12 residues in the CDR3. CDR3 in amino acids: CASSRLGETQYF. The CDR3 bases are TGTGCCAGCAGCCGACTGGGAGAGACCCAGTACTTC.

The chain has TRBV4-3 and TRBJ1-2; D gene ambiguous. The CDR3 consists of 15 residues. Between the trimmed V and J ends, which lost 1 base and 1 base, there was a span of 10 bases. The germline CDR1 and CDR2 sequences are LGHNA and YSLEER. The CDR3 nucleotides are TGCGCCAGCAGCCAAGTAGGTGAGGGTAACTATGGCTACACCTTC. As protein: CASSQVGEGNYGYTF.

This chain connects TRBV19 to TRBJ1-1; tentatively, D is TRBD1 (5 bases). The germline V and J ends were trimmed by 2 bases and 0 bases, with 7 bases remaining between them. There are 14 residues in the CDR3. Germline CDR1 LNHDA, CDR2 SQIVND (reference sequence). This CDR3 reads CASSIPGLNTEAFF. CDR3 bases: TGTGCCAGTAGTATACCAGGGTTGAACACTGAAGCTTTCTTT.

The V gene is TRBV19, the J gene TRBJ1-5, with D possibly TRBD1 on 6 matching bases. The germline V gene encodes CDR1 LNHDA and CDR2 SQIVND (reference sequence). The CDR3 is 14 amino acids. V was trimmed by 6 bases and J by 2 bases, leaving 11 bases between them. The CDR3 DNA is TGTGCCAGTAGAATAAGGACAGGCAATCAGCCCCAGCATTTT. Encoded protein: CASRIRTGNQPQHF.